A selection of T cell receptor beta chains follows, all from one sample in a study of cytomegalovirus exposure and HLA in healthy donors. The protocol was immunoSEQ multiplex PCR, while the TCRdb copy is restricted to in-frame clones and leaves out a portion. The top ten hold 5% to 6% of the sample, which has just under 250,000 clones, about 81% seen once. Material for sequencing was PBMCs. These receptors were obtained from a woman aged 40 to 50 in good health and CMV-seropositive. Each CDR3 is given with its conserved first and last residue. D genes are given only for firm matches. The size field is filled for only some rows; it gives once, few, many or a size class.

d_call	j_call	v_call	clone_size	cdr3_nt	cdr3_aa
TRBD2	TRBJ2-7	TRBV5-1	.	TGCGCCAGCAGCTTGCGGGCGGGAGGGTCCTACGAGCAGTACTTC	CASSLRAGGSYEQYF
.	TRBJ1-2	TRBV30	.	TGTGCCTGGAGTGTAAGGGGCAGCCACTATGGCTACACCTTC	CAWSVRGSHYGYTF
TRBD1	TRBJ2-7	TRBV9	.	TGTGCCAGCAGCCCCCGGGACAGGGGAACCTACGAGCAGTACTTC	CASSPRDRGTYEQYF
.	TRBJ1-6	TRBV6-6	few	TGTGCCAGCACCTTAAACCCTCACAGGGAAAATTCACCCCTCCACTTT	CASTLNPHRENSPLHF
.	TRBJ1-1	TRBV29-1	.	TGCAGCGTCGCCCGGACAGCAATGAACACTGAAGCTTTCTTT	CSVARTAMNTEAFF
.	TRBJ1-1	TRBV2	.	TGTGCCAGCAGTGAAGCGGAGACAGCGAACACTGAAGCTTTCTTT	CASSEAETANTEAFF
TRBD1	TRBJ1-1	TRBV2	.	TGTGCCAGCTGGGACAGGGGCAAGAACATGAACACTGAAGCTTTCTTT	CASWDRGKNMNTEAFF
.	TRBJ1-6	TRBV5-1	.	TGCGCCAGCAGCTTTGAAGGACAGACTGGGAATTCACCCCTCCACTTT	CASSFEGQTGNSPLHF
.	TRBJ1-2	TRBV7-9	.	TGTTCCAGCAGCCCACAGGGAAGAGGCTACACCTTC	CSSSPQGRGYTF
.	TRBJ1-2	TRBV19	.	TGTGCCAGTAGTATCGGACAGTCCAAGAAGTACACCTTC	CASSIGQSKKYTF
.	TRBJ1-2	TRBV5-8	.	TGTGCCAGCAGCCTTGAAATACAGGTCATCTATGGCTACACCTTC	CASSLEIQVIYGYTF
.	TRBJ1-1	TRBV12-5	.	TGTGCTAGTGGTTTGGGGACAGAAGCTTTCTTT	CASGLGTEAFF
.	TRBJ1-5	TRBV7-6	.	TGTGCCAGCAGCTTAGGGGGGCCTGGGGGCAATCAGCCCCAGCATTTT	CASSLGGPGGNQPQHF
.	TRBJ1-6	TRBV4-1	.	TGCGCCAGCAGCCAAGAAACAGGTTATAATTCACCCCTCCACTTT	CASSQETGYNSPLHF
.	TRBJ2-2	TRBV27	.	TGTGCCAGCAGTCCCACCGGCAGGGTAAACACCGGGGAGCTGTTTTTT	CASSPTGRVNTGELFF
.	TRBJ2-1	TRBV5-1	once	TGCGCCAGCAGCTTGGCTCCAGGAACGTACAATGAGCAGTTCTTC	CASSLAPGTYNEQFF
TRBD1	TRBJ1-2	TRBV7-8	.	TGTGCCAGCAGCTTACAATCAGGGGGCCCCTATGGCTACACCTTC	CASSLQSGGPYGYTF
TRBD2	TRBJ2-2	TRBV5-1	.	TGCGCCAGCAGCTCGAGCGGGGGCACCGGGGAGCTGTTTTTT	CASSSSGGTGELFF
.	TRBJ1-6	TRBV28	.	TGTGCCAGCAGTTTAATTCGCGGGAAAGTCTATAATTCACCCCTCCACTTT	CASSLIRGKVYNSPLHF
TRBD1	TRBJ2-5	TRBV2	.	TGTGCCAGCAGTGCTACGACAGGGGGCTATGAGACCCAGTACTTC	CASSATTGGYETQYF
.	TRBJ1-5	TRBV19	.	TGTGCCAGTAGTAGCCTCGGAAGGGCAGGGGATCAGCCCCAGCATTTT	CASSSLGRAGDQPQHF
.	TRBJ2-4	TRBV5-4	.	TGTGCCAGCAGCTCCGACAGAATCGTGACCAAAAACATTCAGTACTTC	CASSSDRIVTKNIQYF
TRBD1	TRBJ2-1	TRBV18	once	TGTGCCAGCTCACGAGAGACAGGGGCATACAATGAGCAGTTCTTC	CASSRETGAYNEQFF
TRBD1	TRBJ1-1	TRBV28	few	TGTGCCAGCAGTTCAGGGGGATCGAACACTGAAGCTTTCTTT	CASSSGGSNTEAFF
TRBD1	TRBJ2-4	TRBV5-1	.	TGCGCCAGCAGCTTTACAGGGGAGGCCAAAAACATTCAGTACTTC	CASSFTGEAKNIQYF
.	TRBJ2-7	TRBV9	.	TGTGCCAGCAGCGTAGGGTGGAGCGTCTACGAGCAGTACTTC	CASSVGWSVYEQYF
.	TRBJ2-5	TRBV5-6	.	TGTGCCAGCAGGCCTTCAGGGGAAGAGACCCAGTACTTC	CASRPSGEETQYF
.	TRBJ1-2	TRBV30	.	TGTGCCTGGAACCTCGGGACTAACTATGGCTACACCTTC	CAWNLGTNYGYTF
.	TRBJ2-1	TRBV30	.	TGTGCCTGGAGTGCGACAGGTTACAATGAGCAGTTCTTC	CAWSATGYNEQFF
TRBD1	TRBJ1-5	TRBV11-2	.	TGTGCCAGCAGCTTACGGACAGGGGCCAATCAGCCCCAGCATTTT	CASSLRTGANQPQHF
.	TRBJ1-4	TRBV7-9	.	TGTTCCAGCAGCTCCTACAGGGCGACTAATGAAAAACTGTTTTTT	CSSSSYRATNEKLFF
TRBD1	TRBJ2-1	TRBV7-9	.	TGTGCCAGCAGCTTAAAGTTTGGACAGGGTCGGGATGAGCAGTTCTTC	CASSLKFGQGRDEQFF
TRBD1	TRBJ2-1	TRBV25-1	.	TGTGCCAGCAGCCCTACTTCGCCCCGGGACAGGTCCACTGAGCAGTTCTTC	CASSPTSPRDRSTEQFF
.	TRBJ2-7	TRBV6-1	few	TGTGCCAGCACCTCCGGGACTCTCTACGAGCAGTACTTC	CASTSGTLYEQYF
TRBD1	TRBJ2-7	TRBV6-5	.	TGTGCCGGCAGTGCCCGGGACAGCGGCTCCTACGAGCAGTACTTC	CAGSARDSGSYEQYF
.	TRBJ1-1	TRBV11-3	.	TGTGCCAGCAGCTTAGGGGCTCACATGAACACTGAAGCTTTCTTT	CASSLGAHMNTEAFF
.	TRBJ2-7	TRBV7-2	.	TGTGCCAGCAGCCCGGTCAGGGCCTACGAGCAGTACTTC	CASSPVRAYEQYF
TRBD1	TRBJ2-3	TRBV5-6	few	TGTGCCAGCAGCGGATCGGGACAGAGTACAGGGGATACGCAGTATTTT	CASSGSGQSTGDTQYF
TRBD2	TRBJ2-4	TRBV5-3	.	TGTGCCAGAAGCCAAAGGGAGGGGCACCCTGGATTCCCAGCCAAAAACATTCAGTACTTC	CARSQREGHPGFPAKNIQYF
.	TRBJ2-7	TRBV5-6	once	TGTGCCAGCAGCTTGGGAGCCAGGGTCTACGAGCAGTACTTC	CASSLGARVYEQYF
.	TRBJ1-2	TRBV18	.	TGTGCCAGCTCACCGACAGAAAACAACTATGGCTACACCTTC	CASSPTENNYGYTF
TRBD2	TRBJ2-3	TRBV7-2	few	TGTGCCAGCAGCTGGACTAGCGGGTTCACAGATACGCAGTATTTT	CASSWTSGFTDTQYF
.	TRBJ1-4	TRBV7-6	.	TGTGCCAGCAGCTTAGCTTGGGGCGCAACTAATGAAAAACTGTTTTTT	CASSLAWGATNEKLFF
TRBD2	TRBJ2-2	TRBV30	.	TGTGCCTGGAGCCGGACTAGCGTGAACACCGGGGAGCTGTTTTTT	CAWSRTSVNTGELFF
TRBD2	TRBJ2-5	TRBV19	.	TGTGCCAGTAGGATAGCGGGAGGTATTGGGGAGACCCAGTACTTC	CASRIAGGIGETQYF
TRBD2	TRBJ2-1	TRBV7-2	few	TGTGCCAGCAGCCCCCCCGGACTAGCGGGAGGGCGGGGGAATGAGCAGTTCTTC	CASSPPGLAGGRGNEQFF
.	TRBJ1-1	TRBV6-6	once	TGTGCCAGCAGTTATACGGAGACAGCGGGCACTGAAGCTTTCTTT	CASSYTETAGTEAFF
TRBD2	TRBJ2-3	TRBV5-1	.	TGCGCCAGCAGCTTGAGACTAGCGGAGTACACAGATACGCAGTATTTT	CASSLRLAEYTDTQYF
.	TRBJ1-1	TRBV18	.	TGTGCCAGCTCACCCGCGGGGGGGCTCGGGAGCACTGAAGCTTTCTTT	CASSPAGGLGSTEAFF
TRBD1	TRBJ1-3	TRBV9	.	TGTGCCAGCAGTGGGGACAGAAGAGACTCTGGAAACACCATATATTTT	CASSGDRRDSGNTIYF
.	TRBJ1-1	TRBV5-1	.	TGCGCCAGCAGCTTGGAACCCACAGGGACGGTCAGAGCTTTCTTT	CASSLEPTGTVRAFF
.	TRBJ1-3	TRBV14	once	TGTGCCAGCAGCCAAGATTCCGGGGTCTCTGGAAACACCATATATTTT	CASSQDSGVSGNTIYF
.	TRBJ1-1	TRBV7-2	.	TGTGCCAGCAGCTTAATGTGGGAGGGCAGTGAAGCTTTCTTT	CASSLMWEGSEAFF